This TCR beta chain was identified in a study of blood T cell repertoires in COVID-19. About the research overall: Sources were T cells, B-cell-depleted T cells, or PBMCs; the material itself was cDNA or gDNA.

Authors' data handling: Nucleated cell number was recorded as an estimate derived from reference gene primer amplification. The data were produced by immunoSEQ multiplex PCR, yet TCRdb's version contains in-frame clones alone and is incomplete. Clone size and V and J calls were adopted from that table, with D and trimming inferred from the DNA. The repertoire holds some 150,000 clones, with around 81% as singletons. The V end was cut by 5 bases, the J end by 2 bases, with 13 bases between. CDR1 is KGHSH and CDR2 is LQKENI in the germline V gene. The CDR3 contains 14 residues. V and J are TRBV18 and TRBJ2-7; a possible D gene is TRBD2 (5 bases). Sequencing was done on a sample of peripheral blood. This receptor was taken from a human donor in a cohort sampled during active COVID-19. The CDR3 bases are TGTGCCAGCTCAGTCGGAATAGCGCCCTACGAGCAGTACTTC. Translation: CASSVGIAPYEQYF.